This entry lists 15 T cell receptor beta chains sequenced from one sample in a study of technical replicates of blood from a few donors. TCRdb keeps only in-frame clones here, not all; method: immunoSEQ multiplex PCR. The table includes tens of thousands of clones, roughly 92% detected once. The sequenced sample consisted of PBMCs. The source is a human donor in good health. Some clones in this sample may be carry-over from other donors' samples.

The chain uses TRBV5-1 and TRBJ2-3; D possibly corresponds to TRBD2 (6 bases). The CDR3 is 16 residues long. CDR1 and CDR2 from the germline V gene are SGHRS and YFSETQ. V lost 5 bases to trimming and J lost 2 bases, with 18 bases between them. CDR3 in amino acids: CASRPGGRGFTDTQYF. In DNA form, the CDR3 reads TGCGCCAGCAGGCCCGGGGGAAGGGGTTTCACAGATACGCAGTATTTT.

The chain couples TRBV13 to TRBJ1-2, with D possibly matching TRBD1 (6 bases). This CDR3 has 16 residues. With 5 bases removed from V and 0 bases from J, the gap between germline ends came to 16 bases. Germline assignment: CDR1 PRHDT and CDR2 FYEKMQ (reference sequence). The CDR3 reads CASSGGRGFSNYGYTF. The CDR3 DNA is TGTGCCAGCAGCGGCGGCAGGGGATTTTCTAACTATGGCTACACCTTC.

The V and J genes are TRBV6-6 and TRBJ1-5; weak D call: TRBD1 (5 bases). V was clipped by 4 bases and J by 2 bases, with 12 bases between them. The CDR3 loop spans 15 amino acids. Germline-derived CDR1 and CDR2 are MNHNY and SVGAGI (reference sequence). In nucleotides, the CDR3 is TGTGCCAGCAGTTCCCCAGGGTTGGGCAATCAGCCCCAGCATTTT. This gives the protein CASSSPGLGNQPQHF.

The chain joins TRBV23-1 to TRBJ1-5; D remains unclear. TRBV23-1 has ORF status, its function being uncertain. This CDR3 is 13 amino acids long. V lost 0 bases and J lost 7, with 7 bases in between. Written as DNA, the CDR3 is TGCGCCAGCAGTCAATCGGCAGGACAGCCCCAGCATTTT. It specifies CASSQSAGQPQHF.

The CDR3 here is CASSLAQSTDTQYF. CDR3 sequence (DNA): TGTGCCAGCAGCTTAGCACAGAGCACAGATACGCAGTATTTT. The chain recombines TRBV11-3 with TRBJ2-3; no clear D gene. Germline CDR1 SGHNT, CDR2 YENEEA. Trimming removed 1 base at V and 0 bases at J, with 5 bases between. CDR3 size: 14 residues.

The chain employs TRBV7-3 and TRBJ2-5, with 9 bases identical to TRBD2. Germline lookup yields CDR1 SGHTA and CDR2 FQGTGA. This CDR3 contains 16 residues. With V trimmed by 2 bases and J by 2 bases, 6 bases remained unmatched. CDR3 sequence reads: CASSLGVAGEQETQYF. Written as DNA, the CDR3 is TGTGCCAGCAGCTTAGGGGTAGCGGGGGAACAAGAGACCCAGTACTTC.

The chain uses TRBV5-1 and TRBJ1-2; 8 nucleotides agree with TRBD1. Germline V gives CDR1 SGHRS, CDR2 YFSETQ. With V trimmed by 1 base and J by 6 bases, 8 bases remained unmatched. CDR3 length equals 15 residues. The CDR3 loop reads CASSLTTGVGDGYTF. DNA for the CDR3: TGCGCCAGCAGCTTGACGACAGGGGTTGGGGATGGCTACACCTTC.

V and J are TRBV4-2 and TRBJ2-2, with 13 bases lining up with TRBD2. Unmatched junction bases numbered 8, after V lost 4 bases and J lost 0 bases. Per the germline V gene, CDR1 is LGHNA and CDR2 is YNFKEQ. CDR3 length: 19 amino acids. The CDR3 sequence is CASSRKGTSGDPNTGELFF. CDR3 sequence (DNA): TGTGCCAGCAGCCGGAAAGGGACTAGCGGGGATCCGAACACCGGGGAGCTGTTTTTT.

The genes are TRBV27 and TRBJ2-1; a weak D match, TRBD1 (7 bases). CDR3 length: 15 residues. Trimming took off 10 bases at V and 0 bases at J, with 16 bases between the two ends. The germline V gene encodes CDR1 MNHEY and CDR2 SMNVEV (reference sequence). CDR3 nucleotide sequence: TGTGCCACCGCACCAGGGGGGCGCTCCTACAATGAGCAGTTCTTC. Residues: CATAPGGRSYNEQFF.

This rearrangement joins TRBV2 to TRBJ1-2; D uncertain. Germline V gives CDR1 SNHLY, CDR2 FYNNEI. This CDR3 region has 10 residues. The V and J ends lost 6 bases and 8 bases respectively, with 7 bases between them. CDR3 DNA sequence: TGTGCCAGCAGAGAGATAGGCTACACCTTC. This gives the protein CASREIGYTF.

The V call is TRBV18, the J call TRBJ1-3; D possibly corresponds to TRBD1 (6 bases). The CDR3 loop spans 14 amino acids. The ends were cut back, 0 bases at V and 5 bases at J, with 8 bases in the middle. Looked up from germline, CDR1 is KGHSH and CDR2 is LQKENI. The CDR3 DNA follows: TGTGCCAGCTCACCACCCGGACAGCGAAACACCATATATTTT. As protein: CASSPPGQRNTIYF. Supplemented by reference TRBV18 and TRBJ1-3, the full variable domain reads NAGVMQNPRHLVRRRGQEARLRCSPMKGHSHVYWYRQLPEEGLKFMVYLQKENIIDESGMPKERFSAEFPKEGPSILRIQQVVRGDSAAYFCASSPPGQRNTIYFGEGSWLTVV.

The CDR3 DNA reads TGTGCCAGCAGGACTAGCGGAACTAGCACAGATACGCAGTATTTT. Its protein product is CASRTSGTSTDTQYF. The rearrangement joins TRBV6-5 to TRBJ2-3; TRBD2 matches at 9 bases. After removal of 6 bases from V and 0 bases from J, the junction contained 4 bases not matched to a gene. The germline V gene has CDR1 MNHEY and CDR2 SVGAGI. CDR3 length: 15 amino acids.

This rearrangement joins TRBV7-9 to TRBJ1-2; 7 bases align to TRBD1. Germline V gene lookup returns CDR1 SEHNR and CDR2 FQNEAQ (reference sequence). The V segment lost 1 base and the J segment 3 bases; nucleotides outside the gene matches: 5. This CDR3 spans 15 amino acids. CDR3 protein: CASSLGQGGDYGYTF. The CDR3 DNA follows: TGTGCCAGCAGCTTAGGACAGGGCGGGGACTATGGCTACACCTTC.

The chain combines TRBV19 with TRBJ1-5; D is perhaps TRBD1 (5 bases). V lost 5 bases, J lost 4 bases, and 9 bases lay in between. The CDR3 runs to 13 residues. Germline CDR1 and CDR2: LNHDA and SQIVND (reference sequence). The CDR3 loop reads CASSWTRNQPQHF. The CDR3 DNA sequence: TGTGCCAGTAGTTGGACAAGAAATCAGCCCCAGCATTTT.

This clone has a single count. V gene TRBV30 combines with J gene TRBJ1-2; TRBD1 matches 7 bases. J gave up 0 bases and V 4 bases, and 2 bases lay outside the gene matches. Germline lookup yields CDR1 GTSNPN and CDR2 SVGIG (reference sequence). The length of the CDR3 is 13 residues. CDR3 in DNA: TGTGCCTGGAACAGGGGCGCTAACTATGGCTACACCTTC. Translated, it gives CAWNRGANYGYTF.